This is a list of T cell receptor beta chains from one sample in a study of shared clonotypes between healthy human individuals. Assay used: immunoSEQ multiplex PCR; TCRdb lists only in-frame clones, some missing. Found here are around 1,900,000 clones, just over 90% of them singletons; the top ten hold 1.5% to 2%. The sequenced sample consisted of naive CD8+ T cells from PBMCs. The receptors come from a man between 18 and 29 years old in good health. Some clones in this sample may be carry-over from other donors' samples. Both conserved end residues are part of each CDR3. The order of the fields is clone size, J gene, D gene, V gene, CDR3 protein, CDR3 DNA. A D gene is named only where the DNA matches it firmly. Part of the rows lack a size; the others show once, few, many or a class for expanded clones.

>NA|TRBJ2-7|NA|TRBV27
CASSKGQIHYEQYF
TGTGCCAGCAGTAAGGGACAAATCCACTACGAGCAGTACTTC
>NA|TRBJ2-7|TRBD2|TRBV5-4
CASSPTSGTYEQYF
TGTGCCAGCAGCCCGACTAGCGGAACCTACGAGCAGTACTTC
>NA|TRBJ2-2|NA|TRBV27
CASSYSLGENTGELFF
TGTGCCAGCAGCTATAGCCTGGGGGAGAACACCGGGGAGCTGTTTTTT
>NA|TRBJ2-3|NA|TRBV2
CASSLPEGSTDSYF
TGTGCCAGCAGCCTCCCCGAAGGGTCCACTGATTCGTATTTT
>NA|TRBJ1-5|NA|TRBV5-1
CASSLEGGFNQPQHF
TGCGCCAGCAGCTTGGAGGGCGGCTTCAATCAGCCCCAGCATTTT
>NA|TRBJ1-1|TRBD1|TRBV5-6
CASSSGGRGTEAFF
TGTGCCAGCAGCTCAGGGGGGCGAGGCACTGAAGCTTTCTTT
>NA|TRBJ2-7|NA|TRBV7-2
CASSLVEGSYEQYF
TGTGCCAGCAGCTTAGTCGAGGGGAGCTACGAGCAGTACTTC
>NA|TRBJ2-1|TRBD2|TRBV15
CATSRPGLVSEQFF
TGTGCCACCAGCAGACCAGGACTAGTCAGTGAGCAGTTCTTC
>NA|TRBJ2-1|NA|TRBV5-1
CASSLARQLSSYNEQFF
TGCGCCAGCAGCTTGGCCAGGCAGCTGAGCTCCTACAATGAGCAGTTCTTC
>NA|TRBJ1-5|TRBD1|TRBV7-6
CASSLEGWRGRQPQHF
TGTGCCAGCAGCTTAGAAGGGTGGAGGGGGCGGCAGCCCCAGCATTTT
>NA|TRBJ1-1|NA|TRBV19
CASSTEGERSTEAFF
TGTGCCAGTAGTACGGAGGGGGAGCGATCCACTGAAGCTTTCTTT
>NA|TRBJ1-4|NA|TRBV6-5
CASSSPDREKLFF
TGTGCCAGCAGTTCACCCGACAGAGAAAAACTGTTTTTT
>once|TRBJ1-1|TRBD1|TRBV28
CASRRDRGRGAFF
TGTGCCAGCAGACGAGACAGGGGCCGCGGGGCTTTCTTT
>once|TRBJ2-7|NA|TRBV15
CATSRDLPLPASSYEQYF
TGTGCCACCAGCAGAGATTTACCGTTGCCGGCTAGCTCCTACGAGCAGTACTTC
>NA|TRBJ2-1|TRBD2|TRBV4-1
CASSLRAGLAYNEQFF
TGCGCCAGCAGCCTAAGAGCGGGACTAGCCTACAATGAGCAGTTCTTC
>NA|TRBJ1-2|NA|TRBV28
CASSPPGTAPWGYTF
TGTGCCAGCAGTCCACCCGGGACCGCTCCCTGGGGCTACACCTTC
>NA|TRBJ2-1|NA|TRBV27
CASKTELRGNEQFF
TGTGCCAGCAAAACGGAGCTTCGAGGAAATGAGCAGTTCTTC
>NA|TRBJ2-3|TRBD2|TRBV15
CATSGLAGVADTQYF
TGTGCCACCAGCGGACTAGCGGGAGTGGCAGATACGCAGTATTTT
>NA|TRBJ1-2|NA|TRBV5-6
CASSPTPVAGGYTF
TGTGCCAGCAGCCCGACGCCGGTGGCTGGTGGCTACACCTTC
>NA|TRBJ1-1|TRBD1|TRBV25-1
CASSAFRDRDHTEAFF
TGTGCCAGCAGTGCTTTCCGGGACAGGGATCACACTGAAGCTTTCTTT
>once|TRBJ1-3|NA|TRBV30
CAWSVRGRVTGNTIYF
TGTGCCTGGAGTGTACGGGGCAGGGTAACGGGAAACACCATATATTTT
>NA|TRBJ2-1|TRBD2|TRBV11-2
CASSLKSSGTRSYNEQFF
TGTGCCAGCAGCTTAAAGTCTAGCGGGACCCGCTCCTACAATGAGCAGTTCTTC
>NA|TRBJ2-1|TRBD2|TRBV9
CASSVGTSTDEQFF
TGTGCCAGCAGCGTAGGGACTAGTACGGATGAGCAGTTCTTC
>NA|TRBJ2-3|NA|TRBV5-6
CASSPPSSLTDTQYF
TGTGCCAGCAGCCCTCCATCGAGCCTCACAGATACGCAGTATTTT
>once|TRBJ2-7|TRBD1|TRBV28
CASSPRQGDSYEQYF
TGTGCCAGCAGCCCCCGACAGGGTGACTCCTACGAGCAGTACTTC
>NA|TRBJ2-3|NA|TRBV5-6
CASSLFKRDTQYF
TGTGCCAGCAGCTTGTTTAAACGAGATACGCAGTATTTT
>NA|TRBJ1-2|NA|TRBV9
CASSNKNQTVNYGYTF
TGTGCCAGCAGCAACAAAAATCAGACAGTTAACTATGGCTACACCTTC
>NA|TRBJ2-1|NA|TRBV15
CATSPGAGVPNEQFF
TGTGCCACCAGCCCAGGGGCGGGAGTTCCCAATGAGCAGTTCTTC
>NA|TRBJ2-1|TRBD2|TRBV27
CASSFGLASNSYNEQFF
TGTGCCAGCAGTTTCGGACTAGCGTCTAACTCCTACAATGAGCAGTTCTTC
>NA|TRBJ1-1|NA|TRBV4-2
CASSQARAGETEAFF
TGTGCCAGCAGCCAAGCCCGCGCAGGGGAGACTGAAGCTTTCTTT
>NA|TRBJ1-1|NA|TRBV7-6
CASSQGGVGRTEAFF
TGTGCCAGCAGCCAGGGCGGGGTTGGCCGCACTGAAGCTTTCTTT
>NA|TRBJ1-4|NA|TRBV2
CASSEVRGHGEKLFF
TGTGCCAGCAGTGAAGTGAGGGGACACGGTGAAAAACTGTTTTTT
>NA|TRBJ2-3|TRBD1|TRBV4-3
CASSPARTGQDTDTQYF
TGCGCCAGCAGCCCAGCCAGGACAGGCCAGGACACAGATACGCAGTATTTT
>NA|TRBJ2-5|NA|TRBV28
CASSSSMEQETQYF
TGTGCCAGCAGTTCCTCCATGGAGCAAGAGACCCAGTACTTC
>NA|TRBJ2-2|TRBD1|TRBV28
CASRRTGAGTGELFF
TGTGCCAGCAGACGGACAGGGGCGGGCACCGGGGAGCTGTTTTTT
>NA|TRBJ2-2|NA|TRBV19
CASSSGRLRTENTGELFF
TGTGCCAGTAGTTCGGGGCGTCTTAGGACGGAGAACACCGGGGAGCTGTTTTTT
>NA|TRBJ1-1|NA|TRBV5-1
CASSLAGEAFF
TGCGCCAGCAGCTTGGCGGGTGAGGCTTTCTTT
>once|TRBJ2-7|TRBD2|TRBV28
CASRDLERESLTREQYF
TGTGCCAGCCGGGATTTGGAGCGGGAATCTCTCACCCGCGAGCAGTACTTC
>NA|TRBJ1-2|NA|TRBV27
CASSLGSGSLTF
TGTGCCAGCAGTTTAGGCTCAGGGTCTCTCACCTTC
>once|TRBJ2-1|TRBD2|TRBV5-4
CASSSVRGGLAAYNEQFF
TGTGCCAGCAGCTCGGTTAGGGGAGGACTAGCGGCGTACAATGAGCAGTTCTTC
>NA|TRBJ1-5|NA|TRBV7-8
CASTNETGLALGPQHF
TGTGCCAGCACCAATGAAACCGGGCTCGCTTTAGGGCCCCAGCATTTT
>NA|TRBJ1-2|NA|TRBV4-3
CASSKDRPGGYTF
TGCGCCAGCAGCAAAGACAGGCCGGGCGGCTACACCTTC
>NA|TRBJ2-7|NA|TRBV11-1
CASSLDTGATVEQYF
TGTGCCAGCAGCTTAGATACGGGGGCGACTGTTGAGCAGTACTTC
>NA|TRBJ1-5|TRBD1|TRBV4-1
CASSQARGRHQPQHF
TGCGCCAGCAGCCAAGCTAGGGGGCGGCATCAGCCCCAGCATTTT
>NA|TRBJ2-3|TRBD2|TRBV9
CASSVSSGGGTDTQYF
TGTGCCAGCAGCGTCTCCTCGGGAGGGGGAACAGATACGCAGTATTTT
>once|TRBJ1-2|NA|TRBV25-1
CASSAVRGDGYTF
TGTGCCAGCAGTGCAGTCAGGGGAGATGGCTACACCTTC
>NA|TRBJ1-3|NA|TRBV7-6
CASSRLDSGNTIYF
TGTGCCAGCAGCCGCCTTGACTCTGGAAACACCATATATTTT
>NA|TRBJ1-2|NA|TRBV19
CASSIDGYGYTF
TGTGCCAGTAGTATAGACGGATATGGCTACACCTTC
>NA|TRBJ2-7|TRBD2|TRBV7-9
CASSLAGTSGRDNYEQYF
TGTGCCAGCAGCTTAGCCGGGACTAGCGGGAGAGACAACTACGAGCAGTACTTC
>NA|TRBJ2-1|NA|TRBV9
CASSVTPEYEQFF
TGTGCCAGCAGCGTTACTCCCGAGTATGAGCAGTTCTTC
>few|TRBJ1-5|NA|TRBV28
CASSPWGPQHF
TGTGCCAGCAGTCCTTGGGGCCCCCAGCATTTT
>NA|TRBJ2-1|TRBD2|TRBV27
CASSLTSGKYNEQFF
TGTGCCAGCAGTTTAACTAGCGGGAAATACAATGAGCAGTTCTTC
>NA|TRBJ2-1|TRBD2|TRBV5-4
CASSFGTSWRNEQFF
TGTGCCAGCAGCTTCGGGACTAGCTGGAGGAATGAGCAGTTCTTC
>NA|TRBJ2-7|NA|TRBV9
CASSPMGGYEQYF
TGTGCCAGCAGCCCCATGGGTGGCTACGAGCAGTACTTC
>NA|TRBJ2-7|NA|TRBV7-2
CASSLGPTGLSYEQYF
TGTGCCAGCAGCTTAGGCCCAACTGGACTCTCCTACGAGCAGTACTTC